A single TCR beta chain is shown here with its context. Its antigen is not known. This sample was taken from a study of T cell responses to AZD1222 COVID-19 vaccine. Sequencing used immunoSEQ multiplex PCR; TCRdb keeps in-frame clones, though not all of them. The sample carries roughly 100,000 clones, 80% to 85% recorded once. Trimming took 6 bases from V and 1 from J, leaving 9 bases between them. CDR1 is LNHDA and CDR2 is SQIVND in the germline V gene (reference sequence). The CDR3 covers 14 residues. Study outcomes and limitations: The donor group comprised mostly white British people and more females; the analysis possibly underestimated clonal diversity.

V is TRBV19 and J is TRBJ2-2; the D gene is possibly TRBD1 (6 bases). The sequence derives from an adult in good health. The sequenced sample was peripheral blood, obtained on day 0 of AZD1222 vaccination. The DNA of the CDR3 is TGTGCCAGTAGAATACAGGGGAACACCGGGGAGCTGTTTTTT. It is translated as CASRIQGNTGELFF.